This T cell receptor (beta chain) came from a study of cytomegalovirus exposure and HLA in healthy donors. Findings and caveats of the study: Researchers catalogued 150 or so TCR beta chains as cytomegalovirus-associated. In a later analysis, first-cohort TCR clusters were found to tend to co-occur in the approximately 120 validation repertoires.

CDR3 length equals 15 residues. The J segment lost 8 bases and the V segment lost 1 base, leaving 4 bases of the junction unmatched. CDR1 is LGHNA and CDR2 is YNFKEQ in the germline V gene. The method was immunoSEQ multiplex PCR; TCRdb's version includes in-frame clones alone and lacks a portion of them. The sample records 150,000 to 250,000 clones, around 84% being singletons. Separate from the approximately 700-subject first cohort was the 120-subject validation cohort, to which the donors belonged. With respect to this clone: The antigen remains unidentified.

This chain uses TRBV4-2 with TRBJ2-1, with TRBD2 identical over 11 bases. The TCR comes from a woman in her thirties in good health and CMV-seropositive. The sequenced material came from PBMCs. This CDR3 reads CASSQGLAGPHEQFF. The CDR3 DNA follows: TGTGCCAGCAGCCAAGGACTAGCGGGACCCCATGAGCAGTTCTTC.